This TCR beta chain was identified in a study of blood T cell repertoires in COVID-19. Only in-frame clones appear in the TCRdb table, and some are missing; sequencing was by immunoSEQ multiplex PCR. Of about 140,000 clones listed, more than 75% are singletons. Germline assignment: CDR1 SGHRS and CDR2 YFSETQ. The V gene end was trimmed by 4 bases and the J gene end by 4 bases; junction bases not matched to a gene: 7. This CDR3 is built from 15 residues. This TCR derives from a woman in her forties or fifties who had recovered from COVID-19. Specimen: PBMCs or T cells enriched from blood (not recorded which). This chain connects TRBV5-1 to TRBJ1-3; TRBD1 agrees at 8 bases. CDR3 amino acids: CASSGSRGPGNTIYF. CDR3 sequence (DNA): TGCGCCAGCAGCGGTTCCAGGGGGCCAGGAAACACCATATATTTT.